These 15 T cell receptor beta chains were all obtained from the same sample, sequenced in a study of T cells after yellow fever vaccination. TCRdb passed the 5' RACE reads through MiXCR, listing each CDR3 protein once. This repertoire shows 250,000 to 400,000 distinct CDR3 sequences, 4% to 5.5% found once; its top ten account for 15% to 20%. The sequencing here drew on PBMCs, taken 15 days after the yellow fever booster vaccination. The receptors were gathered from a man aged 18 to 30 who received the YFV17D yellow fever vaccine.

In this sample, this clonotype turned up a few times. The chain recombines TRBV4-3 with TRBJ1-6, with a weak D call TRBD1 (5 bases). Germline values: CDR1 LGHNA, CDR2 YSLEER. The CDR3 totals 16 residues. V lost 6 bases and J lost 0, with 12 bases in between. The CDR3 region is CASREGFSSYNSPLHF. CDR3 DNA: TGCGCCAGCAGGGAGGGGTTTTCCTCCTATAATTCACCCCTCCACTTT.

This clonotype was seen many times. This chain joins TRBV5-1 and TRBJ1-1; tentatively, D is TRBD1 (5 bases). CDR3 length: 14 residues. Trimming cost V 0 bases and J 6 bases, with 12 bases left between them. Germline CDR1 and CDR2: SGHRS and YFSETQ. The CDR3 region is CASSLGRGTAEAFF. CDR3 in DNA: TGCGCCAGCAGCTTGGGTCGGGGGACGGCTGAAGCTTTCTTT.

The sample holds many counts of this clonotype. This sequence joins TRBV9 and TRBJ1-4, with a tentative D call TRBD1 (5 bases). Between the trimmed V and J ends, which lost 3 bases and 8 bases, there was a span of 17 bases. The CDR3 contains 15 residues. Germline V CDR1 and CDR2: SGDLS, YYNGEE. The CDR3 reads CASSGGSPGREKLFF. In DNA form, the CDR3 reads TGTGCCAGCAGCGGGGGCTCACCCGGAAGGGAAAAACTGTTTTTT.

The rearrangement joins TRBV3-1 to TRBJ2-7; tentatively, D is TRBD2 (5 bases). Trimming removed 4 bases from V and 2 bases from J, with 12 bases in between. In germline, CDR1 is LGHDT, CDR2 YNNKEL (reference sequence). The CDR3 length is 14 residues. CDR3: CASSLPGVTYEQYF. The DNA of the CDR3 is TGTGCCAGCAGCCTTCCCGGGGTGACCTACGAGCAGTACTTC.

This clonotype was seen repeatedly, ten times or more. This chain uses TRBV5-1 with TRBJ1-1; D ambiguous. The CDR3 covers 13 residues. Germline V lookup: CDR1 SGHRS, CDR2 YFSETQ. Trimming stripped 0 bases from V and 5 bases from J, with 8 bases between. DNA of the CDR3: TGCGCCAGCAGCTTGGGGGCGTGGACTGAAGCTTTCTTT. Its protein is CASSLGAWTEAFF.

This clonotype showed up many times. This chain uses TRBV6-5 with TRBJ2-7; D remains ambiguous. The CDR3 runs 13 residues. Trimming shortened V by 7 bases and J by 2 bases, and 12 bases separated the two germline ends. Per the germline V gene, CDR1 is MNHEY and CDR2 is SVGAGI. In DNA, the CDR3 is TGTGCCAGCACCTCGAGGCAGACCTACGAGCAGTACTTC. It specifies CASTSRQTYEQYF.

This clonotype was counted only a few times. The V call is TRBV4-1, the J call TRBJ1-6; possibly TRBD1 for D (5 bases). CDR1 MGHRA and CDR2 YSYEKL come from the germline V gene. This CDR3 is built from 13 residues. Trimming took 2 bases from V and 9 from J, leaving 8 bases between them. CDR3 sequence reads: CASSQLGLSPLHF. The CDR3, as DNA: TGCGCCAGCAGCCAACTGGGGCTTTCACCCCTCCACTTT.

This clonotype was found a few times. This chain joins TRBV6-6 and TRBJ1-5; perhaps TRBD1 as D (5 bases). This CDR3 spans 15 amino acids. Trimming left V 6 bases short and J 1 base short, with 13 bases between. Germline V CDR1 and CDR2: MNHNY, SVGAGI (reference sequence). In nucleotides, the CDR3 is TGTGCCAGCAGCCAACCCCGGGACAGCAATCAGCCCCAGCATTTT. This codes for CASSQPRDSNQPQHF.

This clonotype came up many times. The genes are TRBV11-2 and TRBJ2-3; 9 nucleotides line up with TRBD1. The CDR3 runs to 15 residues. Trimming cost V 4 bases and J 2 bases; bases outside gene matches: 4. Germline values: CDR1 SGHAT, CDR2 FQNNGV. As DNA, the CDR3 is TGTGCCAGCAGCTCCGGGACAGGGACCACAGATACGCAGTATTTT. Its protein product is CASSSGTGTTDTQYF. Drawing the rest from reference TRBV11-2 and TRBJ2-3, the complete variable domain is EAGVAQSPRYKIIEKRQSVAFWCNPISGHATLYWYQQILGQGPKLLIQFQNNGVVDDSQLPKDRFSAERLKGVDSTLKIQPAKLEDSAVYLCASSSGTGTTDTQYFGPGTRLTVL.

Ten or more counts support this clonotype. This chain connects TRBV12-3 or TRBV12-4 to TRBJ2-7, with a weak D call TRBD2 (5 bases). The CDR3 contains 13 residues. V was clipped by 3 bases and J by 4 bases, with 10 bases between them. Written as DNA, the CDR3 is TGTGCCAGCAGTTTTGGCAGGACTTACGAGCAGTACGTC. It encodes CASSFGRTYEQYV.

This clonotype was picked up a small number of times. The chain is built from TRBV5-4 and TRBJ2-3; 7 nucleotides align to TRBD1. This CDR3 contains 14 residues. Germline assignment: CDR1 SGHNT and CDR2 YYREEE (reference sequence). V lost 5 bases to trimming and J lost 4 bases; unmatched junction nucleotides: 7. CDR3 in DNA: TGTGCCAGCAGGACAGGGATTGACGCAGATACGCAGTATTTT. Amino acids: CASRTGIDADTQYF.

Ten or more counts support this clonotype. The CDR3 DNA is TGTGCCAGCAGACACCTGACCTATGGCTACACCTTC. Its protein is CASRHLTYGYTF. V and J are TRBV6-4 and TRBJ1-2; D uncertain. This CDR3 has 12 amino acids. V was clipped by 6 bases and J by 4 bases, with 9 bases between them. CDR1 is MRHNA and CDR2 is SNTAGT in the germline V gene.

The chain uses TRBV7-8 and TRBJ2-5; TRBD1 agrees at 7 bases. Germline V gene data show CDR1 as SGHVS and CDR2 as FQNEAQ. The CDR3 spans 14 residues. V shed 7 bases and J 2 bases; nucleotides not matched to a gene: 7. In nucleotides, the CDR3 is TGTGCCAGCACCCTCAGCAGGGGGCAAGAGACCCAGTACTTC. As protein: CASTLSRGQETQYF.

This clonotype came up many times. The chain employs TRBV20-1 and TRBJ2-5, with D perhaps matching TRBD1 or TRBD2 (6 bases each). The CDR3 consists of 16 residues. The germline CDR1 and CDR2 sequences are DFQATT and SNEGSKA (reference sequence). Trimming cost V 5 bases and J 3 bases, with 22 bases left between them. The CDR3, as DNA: TGCAGTGCTGCAGACATCGGGGGCCCATCCGAAGAGACCCAGTACTTC. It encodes CSAADIGGPSEETQYF.

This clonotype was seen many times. CDR3 sequence (DNA): TGTGCCAGCTCACCACCTAGCGGCGGGGAGACCCAGTACTTC. It translates to CASSPPSGGETQYF. V usage is TRBV18 and J usage is TRBJ2-5; tentatively, D is TRBD2 (6 bases). The CDR3 totals 14 residues. V lost 0 bases and J 5 bases, leaving 10 bases between the germline ends. From germline, CDR1 is KGHSH and CDR2 LQKENI.